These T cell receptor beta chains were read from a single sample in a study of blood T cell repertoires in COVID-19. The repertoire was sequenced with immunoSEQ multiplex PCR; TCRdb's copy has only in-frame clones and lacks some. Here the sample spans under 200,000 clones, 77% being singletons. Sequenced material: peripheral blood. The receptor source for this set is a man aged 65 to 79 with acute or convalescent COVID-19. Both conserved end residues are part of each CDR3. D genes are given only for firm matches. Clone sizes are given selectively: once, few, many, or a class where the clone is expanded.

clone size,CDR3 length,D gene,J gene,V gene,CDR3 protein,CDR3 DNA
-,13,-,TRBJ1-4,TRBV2,CASTGGGSEKLFF,TGTGCCAGCACGGGGGGAGGGAGTGAAAAACTGTTTTTT
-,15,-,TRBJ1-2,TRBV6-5,CASRPDRGRTYGYTF,TGTGCCAGCAGGCCAGATAGGGGTCGTACCTATGGCTACACCTTC
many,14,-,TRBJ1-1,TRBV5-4,CASSLRTVNTEAFF,TGTGCCAGCAGCTTGAGGACAGTGAACACTGAAGCTTTCTTT
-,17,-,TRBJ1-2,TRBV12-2,CASRLRWTGGNCYGYTF,TGTGCAAGTCGCTTGAGGTGGACAGGGGGCAATTGCTATGGCTACACCTTC
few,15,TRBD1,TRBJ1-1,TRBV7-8,CASSVAGTGNTEAFF,TGTGCCAGCAGCGTCGCCGGGACAGGTAACACTGAAGCTTTCTTT
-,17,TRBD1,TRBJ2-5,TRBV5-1,CASSLEPGQGVKETQYF,TGCGCCAGCAGCTTGGAACCGGGACAGGGGGTAAAAGAGACCCAGTACTTC
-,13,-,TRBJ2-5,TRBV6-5,CASSYSAEETQYF,TGTGCCAGCAGTTACTCGGCAGAAGAGACCCAGTACTTC
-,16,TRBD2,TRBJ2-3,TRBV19,CASSIELAGGRDTQYF,TGTGCCAGTAGTATAGAACTAGCGGGAGGTCGAGATACGCAGTATTTT
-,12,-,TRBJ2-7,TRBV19,CASSMFQGEQYF,TGTGCCAGTAGTATGTTCCAGGGGGAGCAGTACTTC
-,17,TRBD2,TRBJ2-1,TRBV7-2,CASSLGRVGEGAHEQFF,TGTGCCAGCAGCTTAGGACGGGTGGGGGAGGGCGCACATGAGCAGTTCTTC
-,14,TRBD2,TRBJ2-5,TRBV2,CASSGLAVTETQYF,TGTGCCAGCAGTGGGCTAGCGGTCACCGAGACCCAGTACTTC
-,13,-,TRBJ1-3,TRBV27,CASSRRDGNTIYF,TGTGCCAGCAGCCGGCGGGATGGAAACACCATATATTTT
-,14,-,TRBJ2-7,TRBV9,CASSVATSGYEQYF,TGTGCCAGCAGCGTAGCTACATCGGGTTACGAGCAGTACTTC
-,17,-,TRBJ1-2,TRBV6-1,CASSERTASRVLYGYTF,TGTGCCAGCAGTGAACGGACAGCTAGTAGAGTGCTTTATGGCTACACCTTC
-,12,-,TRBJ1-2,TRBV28,CASSLGKYGYTF,TGTGCCAGCAGTCTAGGAAAGTATGGCTACACCTTC